The subject of this entry is one TCR beta chain. Its matching antigen is unknown. The template was RNA from unsorted bulk tissue. More than 3 cm separated this lung sample from the edge of the tumor. The source of the sample is a study of tumor and adjacent non-tumor tissue in lung cancer. General study results and limits: Top 100 clones took a larger repertoire share in normal lung.

The library came from three nested PCR rounds adapted from ARM-PCR protocols. TCRdb independently ran MiXCR on the multiplex PCR reads; one entry per CDR3 protein. The sample holds 50,000 to 60,000 distinct CDR3 sequences, about 70% seen once. The source material was distant non-tumor lung tissue. The sequence came from a woman aged 60-70 years with non-small cell lung cancer.

The DNA for the CDR3 is TGTGCCACCAGGAACACCGGGACAGGGGACTACGAGCAGTACTTC. Amino acid sequence: CATRNTGTGDYEQYF. The rearrangement links TRBV6-5 to TRBJ2-7, with 10 bases lining up with TRBD1. This CDR3 has 15 amino acids. Trimming at V came to 10 bases and at J to 3 bases, leaving 12 bases not matched to a gene. Per the germline V gene, CDR1 is MNHEY and CDR2 is SVGAGI.